This TCR beta chain was sequenced during a study of T cell repertoires in cytomegalovirus infection. In the study overall: The authors relied on CMV epitopes, both recently identified HLA-C-restricted and well-studied HLA-B-restricted. From public TCR beta signatures came an indication of both CMV infection and matching HLA type. General study results and limits: Summed public TCR beta family frequency identified CMV carriers bearing the relevant HLA. HLA-C-restricted, CMV-specific TCR beta clonotypes were dominant ex vivo.

Concerning this clonotype: Its antigen is as yet unknown.

TCRdb analysed the reads with MiXCR anew, one entry per CDR3 protein. This table holds a few hundred thousand distinct CDR3 sequences, almost 30% found once. V was clipped by 5 bases and J by 4 bases, with 21 bases between them. Germline V gene lookup returns CDR1 MDHEN and CDR2 SYDVKM. The CDR3 extends over 17 amino acids. This receptor was taken from a human donor in good health (CMV status not recorded). Some clones in this sample may be carry-over from other donors' samples. The chain recombines TRBV28 with TRBJ2-1, with D tentatively TRBD1 or TRBD2 (5 bases each). The sequencing here drew on cultured PBMCs, taken from culture after CMV antigen stimulation. The CDR3 sequence is CASSLGPRGVPYNEQFF. CDR3 nucleotides: TGTGCCAGCAGTCTAGGCCCCCGAGGGGTCCCTTACAATGAGCAGTTCTTC.